Listed here is a single T cell receptor beta chain. Its specificity is not known. This entry comes from a study of shared clonotypes between healthy human individuals. As for the study in general: The donors, a couple of women and a few men, were aged 18 to 49.

The protocol was immunoSEQ multiplex PCR, while the TCRdb copy is restricted to in-frame clones and leaves out a portion. The data show more than 150,000 clones, just under 95% seen once. Whole-study findings and limits: Unshared clonotypes carried lower generation probabilities than those common to all four donors.

Within Nashville, Tennessee resided all donors, each a Caucasian adult. CDR3 length: 15 residues. The V gene lost 0 bases and the J gene lost 6 bases, with 14 bases spanning the gap. Germline CDR1 reads SGHAT; CDR2 reads FQNNGV. The receptor comes from a woman in her 30s in good health. Sequencing used naive CD4+ T cells sorted from blood. Indicated subset: CD45RA+ positively selected. The genes are TRBV11-2 and TRBJ1-1, with TRBD1 as a possible D gene (5 bases). The CDR3 bases are TGTGCCAGCAGCTTAGATCCTCTCAGGGAATCTGAAGCTTTCTTT. This encodes CASSLDPLRESEAFF.